A single sample is the source of the 18 T cell receptor beta chains below, sequenced in a study of T-cell memory formation after mild COVID-19. MiXCR, applied by TCRdb to the 5' RACE reads, yields one record per CDR3 protein. The sample has 270,000 or so distinct CDR3 sequences; 15% to 20% are singletons. Material for sequencing was PBMCs or a T cell subset sorted from them (not recorded which). All receptors derive from a man in his late teens or twenties who had mild COVID-19 (a few samples of this study predate the infection). Cell type and time point are not known.

CDR3 loop: CASRARADTQYF. The CDR3 DNA sequence: TGTGCCAGCAGGGCCCGGGCGGATACGCAGTATTTT. The chain links TRBV6-2 or TRBV6-3 to TRBJ2-3, with D unresolved. The CDR3 extends over 12 amino acids. Trimming removed 6 bases from V and 6 bases from J, with 10 bases in between. Germline V lookup: CDR1 MNHEY, CDR2 SVGEGT.

V is TRBV6-2 or TRBV6-3 and J is TRBJ2-1; 7 bases fit TRBD2. The ends lost 4 bases at V and 0 bases at J; junction bases unmatched: 3. This CDR3 spans 15 amino acids. Germline CDR1 and CDR2: MNHEY and SVGEGT. The CDR3 loop reads CASSWRGSSYNEQFF. CDR3 sequence (DNA): TGTGCCAGCAGTTGGCGGGGGAGCTCCTACAATGAGCAGTTCTTC.

The CDR3 sequence: CSARGRGLGNGELFF. DNA for the CDR3: TGCAGTGCTAGAGGTCGGGGGCTTGGGAACGGGGAGCTGTTTTTT. The J gene is TRBJ2-2, the V gene TRBV20-1; D is possibly TRBD1 or TRBD2 (6 bases each). Germline V gives CDR1 DFQATT, CDR2 SNEGSKA (reference sequence). The CDR3 sequence is 15 residues long. The V end was cut by 1 base, the J end by 7 bases, with 16 bases between.

This chain connects TRBV5-1 to TRBJ1-2; no definite D call. This CDR3 has 15 residues. Germline V gene sequence: CDR1 SGHRS, CDR2 YFSETQ. The V and J ends lost 0 bases and 2 bases respectively, with 11 bases between them. The CDR3 DNA follows: TGCGCCAGCAGCTTGGCGGCAGGCGGAAACTATGGCTACACCTTC. Its translation is CASSLAAGGNYGYTF.

In this sample, this clonotype turned up a few times. The chain combines TRBV7-3 with TRBJ2-4; 10 bases line up with TRBD2. The CDR3 sequence is 15 residues long. CDR1 is SGHTA, CDR2 FQGTGA, per germline. Trimming took 6 bases from V and 3 from J; bases not matched to a gene: 5. The DNA of the CDR3 is TGTGCCAGCAGGTTGCTAGCGGGGGACAAAAACATTCAGTACTTC. Protein: CASRLLAGDKNIQYF.

A few counts support this clonotype. The chain carries TRBV4-1 and TRBJ1-5; D call uncertain. CDR1 and CDR2 (germline): MGHRA, YSYEKL. V dropped 4 bases and J dropped 0 bases, with 13 bases sitting between them. The CDR3 sequence is 16 residues long. The CDR3 protein is CASSPRTVYSNQPQHF. In nucleotides, the CDR3 is TGCGCCAGCAGCCCGAGGACCGTCTATAGCAATCAGCCCCAGCATTTT.

In this sample, this clonotype turned up many times. The chain has TRBV30 and TRBJ2-7; TRBD2 matches 10 bases. The V segment lost 0 bases and the J segment 3 bases; nucleotides outside the gene matches: 2. Germline V lookup: CDR1 GTSNPN, CDR2 SVGIG (reference sequence). The CDR3 extends over 14 amino acids. DNA of the CDR3: TGTGCCTGGAGTGTTCTAGCGGGGGTCTACGAGCAGTACTTC. This gives the protein CAWSVLAGVYEQYF.

This clonotype was seen a handful of times. This sequence joins TRBV3-1 and TRBJ2-7; 7 nucleotides line up with TRBD1. The CDR3 loop spans 14 amino acids. With V trimmed by 1 base and J by 3 bases, 3 bases remained unmatched. CDR1 and CDR2 from the germline V gene are LGHDT and YNNKEL (reference sequence). The CDR3 region is CASSQGQGDYEQYV. CDR3 DNA sequence: TGTGCCAGCAGCCAAGGACAGGGAGACTACGAGCAGTACGTC.

This clonotype was counted only a few times. The genes are TRBV7-2 and TRBJ2-2; D is ambiguous. The CDR3 is 15 residues long. The germline V gene has CDR1 SGHTA and CDR2 FQGNSA. V dropped 5 bases and J dropped 0 bases, with 10 bases sitting between them. CDR3: CASSPPGANTGELFF. The CDR3 coding sequence is TGTGCCAGCAGCCCTCCAGGAGCGAACACCGGGGAGCTGTTTTTT.

V is TRBV20-1 and J is TRBJ2-7, with TRBD2 matching over 11 bases. Germline V gene sequence: CDR1 DFQATT, CDR2 SNEGSKA (reference sequence). The trim removed 3 bases at V and 6 bases at J, leaving 7 bases unmatched. This CDR3 is built from 14 residues. The chain's CDR3 is CSASTLAGDVEQYF. The CDR3, as DNA: TGCAGTGCTAGCACACTAGCGGGGGATGTCGAGCAGTACTTC.

This chain uses TRBV7-9 with TRBJ2-1; weak D call: TRBD1 (5 bases). Trimming cost V 3 bases and J 3 bases, with 9 bases left between them. The CDR3 runs 14 residues. Germline V gives CDR1 SEHNR, CDR2 FQNEAQ (reference sequence). CDR3 sequence reads: CASSLKGIYNEQFF. CDR3 DNA: TGTGCCAGCAGCTTGAAGGGGATCTACAATGAGCAGTTCTTC.

The chain employs TRBV6-2 or TRBV6-3 and TRBJ2-3; 11 bases align to TRBD2. Germline-derived CDR1 and CDR2 are MNHEY and SVGEGT. The J segment lost 2 bases and the V segment lost 5 bases, leaving 3 bases of the junction unmatched. The CDR3 sequence is 15 residues long. In DNA, the CDR3 is TGTGCCAGCAGTCCGACTAGCGGGGACACAGATACGCAGTATTTT. Its protein is CASSPTSGDTDTQYF.

This clonotype was detected only a few times. CDR3 DNA sequence: TGTGCCAGCAGACTTGGACAGACCAATGAGCAGTTCTTC. Protein product: CASRLGQTNEQFF. The V gene is TRBV2, the J gene TRBJ2-1; D possibly corresponds to TRBD1 (6 bases). Germline lookup yields CDR1 SNHLY and CDR2 FYNNEI. The CDR3 extends over 13 amino acids. With 6 bases removed from V and 6 bases from J, the gap between germline ends came to 12 bases.

The gene calls are TRBV6-2 or TRBV6-3 and TRBJ2-3; TRBD1 might be the D (6 bases). The CDR3 runs 15 residues. Looked up from germline, CDR1 is MNHEY and CDR2 is SVGEGT. CDR3 residues: CFSSYADRFGDTQYF. The CDR3 DNA follows: TGTTTCAGCAGTTACGCAGACAGGTTCGGAGATACGCAGTATTTT.

The chain is built from TRBV18 and TRBJ2-5; D might be TRBD1 (5 bases). Germline assignment: CDR1 KGHSH and CDR2 LQKENI. The germline V and J ends were trimmed by 6 bases and 2 bases, with 10 bases remaining between them. This CDR3 has 13 amino acids. The CDR3 DNA reads as TGTGCCAGCTCCCAGGACATTCAAGAGACCCAGTACTTC. This translates into CASSQDIQETQYF.

The chain uses TRBV12-3 or TRBV12-4 and TRBJ2-1; 7 nucleotides line up with TRBD2. The J segment lost 7 bases and the V segment lost 3 bases, leaving 3 bases of the junction unmatched. The CDR3 covers 13 residues. The CDR3 spells CASSLGGVNEQFF. DNA for the CDR3: TGTGCCAGCAGTTTGGGGGGGGTAAATGAGCAGTTCTTC.

The chain uses TRBV6-5 and TRBJ2-3; perhaps D is TRBD1 or TRBD2 (5 bases each). Germline lookup yields CDR1 MNHEY and CDR2 SVGAGI. The CDR3 contains 14 residues. V was pared by 2 bases and J by 1 base, with 7 bases between. The chain's CDR3 is CASSYRDGTDTQYF. DNA of the CDR3: TGTGCCAGCAGTTACCGGGACGGCACAGATACGCAGTATTTT.

CDR3 sequence reads: CASRVRGPSTDTQYF. For the CDR3, the DNA is TGCGCCAGCAGGGTGAGGGGGCCTAGCACAGATACGCAGTATTTT. This chain links TRBV5-1 with TRBJ2-3, with TRBD1 matching 7 bases. CDR3 length: 15 residues. V was pared by 5 bases and J by 0 bases, with 6 bases of the junction left unmatched. Germline V gene lookup returns CDR1 SGHRS and CDR2 YFSETQ. The variable domain in full, completed from reference TRBV5-1 and TRBJ2-3, reads KAGVTQTPRYLIKTRGQQVTLSCSPISGHRSVSWYQQTPGQGLQFLFEYFSETQRNKGNFPGRFSGRQFSNSRSEMNVSTLELGDSALYLCASRVRGPSTDTQYFGPGTRLTVL.